The 20 T cell receptor beta chains listed next were all sequenced from one sample in a study of cytomegalovirus exposure and HLA in healthy donors. Use of 60 Vbeta and 13 Jbeta primers characterized the PCR. Method: immunoSEQ multiplex PCR; TCRdb's copy keeps in-frame clones and lacks some. This sample carries roughly 150,000 clones, roughly 84% of them seen once, and the ten largest clones take roughly 2.5%. Sequenced input: PBMCs. These receptors originate from a boy aged 2 to 10 in good health and CMV-seronegative.

The chain employs TRBV7-9 and TRBJ2-7, with TRBD2 as a possible D gene (6 bases). The CDR3 loop spans 16 amino acids. CDR1 is SEHNR, CDR2 FQNEAQ, per germline (reference sequence). Trimming stripped 2 bases from V and 2 bases from J, with 16 bases between. CDR3 bases: TGTGCCAGCAGCTTACCCGCGGGACTTGTAACCTACGAGCAGTACTTC. It is translated as CASSLPAGLVTYEQYF.

The chain joins TRBV5-1 to TRBJ2-7; D is perhaps TRBD2 (5 bases). The V end lost 6 bases, the J end lost 1 base, and 11 bases lay between the germline ends. Germline V gene sequence: CDR1 SGHRS, CDR2 YFSETQ. This CDR3 is 13 amino acids long. CDR3 DNA: TGCGCCAGCAACATACCGGGGTCCTACGAGCAGTACTTC. As protein: CASNIPGSYEQYF.

The chain is built from TRBV5-4 and TRBJ2-7; TRBD2 aligns across 13 bases. The trim removed 1 base at V and 0 bases at J, leaving 10 bases unmatched. The CDR3 runs 19 residues. Germline V gene lookup returns CDR1 SGHNT and CDR2 YYREEE (reference sequence). The CDR3 DNA is TGTGCCAGCAGCTTGCCAGGACTAGCGGGGGATCAGAGCTCCTACGAGCAGTACTTC. This translates into CASSLPGLAGDQSSYEQYF. The variable domain in full, with the rest retrieved from reference TRBV5-4 and TRBJ2-7, is ETGVTQSPTHLIKTRGQQVTLRCSSQSGHNTVSWYQQALGQGPQFIFQYYREEENGRGNFPPRFSGLQFPNYSSELNVNALELDDSALYLCASSLPGLAGDQSSYEQYFGPGTRLTVT.

This chain links TRBV27 with TRBJ2-2; the D gene is possibly TRBD1 (5 bases). There are 16 residues in the CDR3. Germline CDR1 is MNHEY and CDR2 is SMNVEV (reference sequence). Trimming removed 0 bases at V and 5 bases at J, with 13 bases between. The CDR3 reads CASSLSGDFGTGELFF. The DNA for the CDR3 is TGTGCCAGCAGTTTATCAGGGGATTTCGGGACCGGGGAGCTGTTTTTT.

This chain links TRBV5-4 with TRBJ2-7; 8 bases agree with TRBD2. The CDR3 is 12 residues long. The junction had 3 bases not matched to a gene; V was cut back by 7 bases and J by 3 bases. CDR1 SGHNT and CDR2 YYREEE come from the germline V gene (reference sequence). The CDR3 DNA reads as TGTGCCAGCGGGGCGGGGGGCTACGAGCAGTACTTC. Translation gives CASGAGGYEQYF.

V is TRBV9 and J is TRBJ2-1, with D possibly TRBD2 on 6 matching bases. The CDR3 contains 14 residues. V lost 0 bases, J lost 8 bases, and 12 bases lay in between. The germline V gene encodes CDR1 SGDLS and CDR2 YYNGEE. Written as DNA, the CDR3 is TGTGCCAGCAGCGTAGCGGAGGGTGGGTATGAGCAGTTCTTC. Protein: CASSVAEGGYEQFF.

This chain links TRBV5-6 with TRBJ1-5, with a weak D call TRBD1 (5 bases). Germline loops: CDR1 SGHDT, CDR2 YYEEEE. V was pared by 0 bases and J by 6 bases, with 19 bases between. The CDR3 is 17 residues long. As DNA, the CDR3 is TGTGCCAGCAGCTTGGGAACGGCTCCCGCCGGGGGTCAGCCCCAGCATTTT. Its protein is CASSLGTAPAGGQPQHF.

This chain connects TRBV9 to TRBJ2-1, with a tentative D call TRBD1 (6 bases). CDR1 is SGDLS and CDR2 is YYNGEE in the germline V gene. The CDR3 has 15 residues. V lost 6 bases to trimming and J lost 5 bases, with 18 bases between them. CDR3 in DNA: TGTGCCAGCAACACCGGGACAAACCCCAACAATGAGCAGTTCTTC. Encoded protein: CASNTGTNPNNEQFF.

Here the CDR3 reads CASSTGGSSNQPQHF. The CDR3 region has the DNA TGTGCCAGCAGCACTGGAGGGAGTAGCAATCAGCCCCAGCATTTT. The V call is TRBV6-5, the J call TRBJ1-5; D not certain. Deletions cut 6 bases from V and 0 bases from J, with 12 bases between. Germline CDR1 is MNHEY and CDR2 is SVGAGI. The CDR3 consists of 15 residues.

This clone came up once. The chain is built from TRBV7-2 and TRBJ1-2; D call uncertain. CDR1 SGHTA and CDR2 FQGNSA come from the germline V gene. V lost 4 bases and J 4 bases, leaving 7 bases between the germline ends. CDR3 size: 12 residues. The CDR3 bases are TGTGCCAGCAGCTCCGGGGTCTATGGCTACACCTTC. This encodes CASSSGVYGYTF.

This chain connects TRBV5-5 to TRBJ2-3, with D tentatively TRBD2 (6 bases). The CDR3 extends over 16 amino acids. V lost 1 base and J 2 bases, leaving 14 bases between the germline ends. Looked up from germline, CDR1 is SGHKS and CDR2 is YYEKEE (reference sequence). The DNA of the CDR3 is TGTGCCAGCAGCTTGTTTACTGCGGGATCCACAGATACGCAGTATTTT. Encoded protein: CASSLFTAGSTDTQYF.

V is TRBV7-7 and J is TRBJ1-1, with D maybe TRBD1 (6 bases). The CDR3 extends over 13 amino acids. Germline V CDR1 and CDR2: SSHAT, FNYEAQ (reference sequence). The V gene lost 5 bases and the J gene lost 11 bases, with 18 bases spanning the gap. Here the CDR3 reads CASSPLGARVAFF. CDR3 nucleotides: TGTGCCAGCAGCCCTTTGGGGGCGCGGGTGGCTTTCTTT.

The chain has TRBV4-1 and TRBJ2-5; TRBD2 is a possible D gene (5 bases). The CDR3 is 15 residues long. Deletions cut 2 bases from V and 4 bases from J, with 14 bases between. Germline loops: CDR1 MGHRA, CDR2 YSYEKL. The CDR3 spells CASSQNEGRGETQYF. The CDR3 bases are TGCGCCAGCAGCCAAAACGAGGGAAGAGGAGAGACCCAGTACTTC.

This sequence joins TRBV2 and TRBJ2-1, with D perhaps matching TRBD2 (6 bases). CDR3 length equals 16 residues. The ends were cut back, 5 bases at V and 4 bases at J, with 18 bases in the middle. Germline loops: CDR1 SNHLY, CDR2 FYNNEI. CDR3 sequence: CASSTPRDWVYNEQFF. The CDR3 coding sequence is TGTGCCAGCAGTACACCTCGGGACTGGGTTTACAATGAGCAGTTCTTC.

The chain is built from TRBV9 and TRBJ1-1; TRBD1 agrees at 7 bases. The germline V gene encodes CDR1 SGDLS and CDR2 YYNGEE. There are 16 residues in the CDR3. V shed 3 bases and J 3 bases; nucleotides not matched to a gene: 11. This CDR3 is CASSGSLQGPYTEAFF. DNA for the CDR3: TGTGCCAGCAGCGGGTCTTTACAGGGGCCCTACACTGAAGCTTTCTTT. The complete variable domain, with remaining parts taken from reference TRBV9 and TRBJ1-1, reads DSGVTQTPKHLITATGQRVTLRCSPRSGDLSVYWYQQSLDQGLQFLIQYYNGEERAKGNILERFSAQQFPDLHSELNLSSLELGDSALYFCASSGSLQGPYTEAFFGQGTRLTVV.

The V gene is TRBV5-6, the J gene TRBJ2-7, with 13 bases aligning to TRBD2. Trimming took 4 bases from V and 5 from J; bases not matched to a gene: 12. The germline V gene has CDR1 SGHDT and CDR2 YYEEEE. The CDR3 is 17 residues long. The CDR3 is CASSRTSGSGVLNEQYF. As DNA, the CDR3 is TGTGCCAGCAGCCGGACTAGCGGGAGTGGGGTTCTGAACGAGCAGTACTTC.

CDR3 region: CASSIGGTAQETQYF. CDR3 DNA: TGTGCCAGTAGTATAGGAGGGACAGCCCAAGAGACCCAGTACTTC. This rearrangement joins TRBV19 to TRBJ2-5, with 7 bases fitting TRBD1. After removal of 1 base from V and 1 base from J, the junction contained 3 bases not matched to a gene. Germline V lookup: CDR1 LNHDA, CDR2 SQIVND (reference sequence). This CDR3 contains 15 residues.

The CDR3 sequence: CASSSPSRGYTF. Here the CDR3 DNA reads TGTGCCAGCAGCTCACCTTCGCGAGGCTACACCTTC. The rearrangement links TRBV11-1 to TRBJ1-2, with D hard to call. Germline values: CDR1 SGHAT, CDR2 FQDESV (reference sequence). The CDR3 has 12 residues. Trimming took 4 bases from V and 8 from J, leaving 11 bases between them.

The chain has TRBV7-8 and TRBJ2-3, with TRBD1 matching 12 bases. CDR3 length: 16 amino acids. Germline V lookup: CDR1 SGHVS, CDR2 FQNEAQ. V lost 2 bases to trimming and J lost 3 bases; unmatched junction nucleotides: 3. In DNA, the CDR3 is TGTGCCAGCAGCTTACCGGGACAGGGGGCAACAGATACGCAGTATTTT. Amino acids: CASSLPGQGATDTQYF.

V and J are TRBV2 and TRBJ1-6; D perhaps matches TRBD1 (5 bases). CDR1 and CDR2 from the germline V gene are SNHLY and FYNNEI. CDR3 size: 15 residues. Trimming removed 6 bases at V and 11 bases at J, with 20 bases between. The CDR3 nucleotides are TGTGCCAGCAGACTTATAACAACAGGTCCGGCACCCCTCCACTTT. Translated: CASRLITTGPAPLHF.